The table lists the clone carrying this T cell receptor (beta chain) with a count of one. The sample originates from a study of blood T cell repertoires in COVID-19. Whole-study context: T cells, B-cell-depleted T cells, or PBMCs provided the cDNA or gDNA that served as material.

In the authors' workflow: Using reference gene primer amplification, nucleated cell counts were estimated. Sequencing was performed with immunoSEQ multiplex PCR; in TCRdb, only in-frame clones are kept and a portion is missing. From that table come the V and J calls and clone size; the DNA was used to work out D and trimming. The data show about 300,000 clones, with approximately 84% seen just once and 1.4% to 1.5% held by the top ten. Trimming removed 6 bases from V and 5 bases from J, with 16 bases in between. This CDR3 comprises 15 residues. The germline V gene has CDR1 MNHEY and CDR2 SVGAGI. The chain has TRBV6-5 and TRBJ2-2; no clear D gene. Input material: peripheral blood. The sequence derives from a human donor with COVID-19, enrolled during active disease. The donor label of this sample is uncertain. The CDR3 sequence is CASSSWQARTGELFF. CDR3 sequence (DNA): TGTGCCAGCAGCTCCTGGCAGGCTCGAACCGGGGAGCTGTTTTTT.